The 2 T cell receptor beta chains reported below all come from one sample, sequenced in a study of blood T cell repertoires in COVID-19. Only in-frame clones appear in the TCRdb table, and some are missing; sequencing was by immunoSEQ multiplex PCR. Seen here are 200,000 to 250,000 clones, 80% to 90% observed once, and the top ten hold 7.5%. The sample comprised peripheral blood. The receptors shown here come from a woman older than 75 with COVID-19, enrolled during active disease.

J is TRBJ2-3 and V is TRBV6-5, with TRBD2 matching over 13 bases. Trimming removed 6 bases from V and 4 bases from J; junction bases left unmatched: 4. This CDR3 has 15 amino acids. Germline values: CDR1 MNHEY, CDR2 SVGAGI. The CDR3 bases are TGTGCCAGCAGAAGGACTAGCGGGAGATCAGATACGCAGTATTTT. Translating gives CASRRTSGRSDTQYF.

This clone was seen a few times. V gene TRBV20-1 combines with J gene TRBJ1-3; TRBD1 is a possible D gene (5 bases). Trimming removed 3 bases at V and 1 base at J, with 10 bases between. CDR1 DFQATT and CDR2 SNEGSKA come from the germline V gene (reference sequence). This CDR3 contains 14 residues. CDR3 nucleotide sequence: TGCAGTGCTAGTGTGGGGACTTCTGGAAACACCATATATTTT. It encodes CSASVGTSGNTIYF.